One and the same sample provided the 26 T cell receptor beta chains below, sequenced in a study of T cell clusters in autoimmune cytopenias (dated by TCRdb to the late 2010s). The reads were generated on an Illumina MiSeq. TRB rearrangements were amplified by multiplex PCR using a touch-down protocol with TRB-A and TRB-B primer pools mixed in one tube. TCRdb reprocessed the public reads and reports one entry per CDR3 protein sequence, without DNA. The data table for this sample lists 5,000 to 5,500 distinct CDR3 sequences. The top ten constitute approximately 26% of the sample. For each sample, TRB amplification used about 0.25 ug of peripheral blood genomic DNA, equal to roughly 38,000 genome equivalents. Input material: peripheral blood. Every receptor here comes from a human donor with an autoimmune cytopenia or autoimmune hepatitis (not recorded which).

CDR3 sequence reads: CANSPWRGGSFGYTF. The chain carries TRBV7-9 and TRBJ1-2; TCRdb's D call of TRBD1 is untestable without DNA. This CDR3 region has 15 residues. Germline loops: CDR1 SEHNR, CDR2 FQNEAQ (reference sequence).

Measured by frequency, this clonotype is medium-sized (0.01 to 0.1%). The chain has TRBV7-9 and TRBJ2-3; TCRdb reports TRBD2, a call that lacks DNA to check it against. The CDR3 covers 16 residues. The germline V gene has CDR1 SEHNR and CDR2 FQNEAQ (reference sequence). The CDR3 sequence: CASSLSGTSRTDTQYF.

This clonotype registers medium-sized by frequency. The V call is TRBV29-1, the J call TRBJ1-3. Germline-derived CDR1 and CDR2 are SQVTM and ANQGSEA. CDR3 length: 13 residues. The CDR3 sequence: CSVESNSGNTIYF.

This clonotype is classed as medium-sized by frequency. The V gene is TRBV29-1, the J gene TRBJ1-5; TCRdb selects TRBD1, and the lack of DNA leaves this call unchecked. The CDR3 runs to 14 residues. Germline assignment: CDR1 SQVTM and CDR2 ANQGSEA. CDR3 protein: CSVVGTGLNQPQHF.

The genes are TRBV5-1 and TRBJ2-6; TCRdb picks TRBD1, but there is no DNA to check that call. Germline loops: CDR1 SGHRS, CDR2 YFSETQ. The length of the CDR3 is 18 residues. The CDR3 here is CASSLGDRGKSGANVLTF.

The chain joins TRBV5-1 to TRBJ2-7; TCRdb designates TRBD1, a call that cannot be tested without DNA. The CDR3 runs 16 residues. Germline CDR1 is SGHRS and CDR2 is YFSETQ. The CDR3: CASSLGVGTGVHEQYF. Looking up the rest from reference TRBV5-1 and TRBJ2-7 gives the full variable domain: KAGVTQTPRYLIKTRGQQVTLSCSPISGHRSVSWYQQTPGQGLQFLFEYFSETQRNKGNFPGRFSGRQFSNSRSEMNVSTLELGDSALYLCASSLGVGTGVHEQYFGPGTRLTVT.

This clonotype counts as medium-sized (0.01 to 0.1%) by frequency. The chain carries TRBV7-2 and TRBJ2-2. Germline assignment: CDR1 SGHTA and CDR2 FQGNSA. The CDR3 runs 12 residues. CDR3 residues: CASSHYTGELFF.

Judged by frequency, this clonotype is large. The chain combines TRBV6-5 with TRBJ2-2; TCRdb lists TRBD2, though no DNA is available to test this call. This CDR3 comprises 16 residues. Germline values: CDR1 MNHEY, CDR2 SVGAGI. The CDR3: CASSSGLAVNTGELFF.

This clonotype is classed as medium-sized (0.01 to 0.1%) by frequency. This chain links TRBV6-5 with TRBJ1-2; there is no DNA to check the TCRdb D call of TRBD1. This CDR3 contains 13 residues. Germline V gene data show CDR1 as MNHEY and CDR2 as SVGAGI. The CDR3 spells CASSPRAGDAYTF.

This clonotype is called medium-sized (0.01 to 0.1%) based on its frequency. This sequence joins TRBV12-3 or TRBV12-4 and TRBJ2-2; the D gene TCRdb calls, TRBD2, cannot be checked with no DNA. The CDR3 spans 15 residues. This CDR3 reads CASSVAGLNTGELFF.

This clonotype registers medium-sized by frequency. The V gene is TRBV12-3 or TRBV12-4, the J gene TRBJ2-3; TCRdb outputs TRBD1, but without DNA this stays unchecked. The CDR3 totals 15 residues. The CDR3 here is CASRLAGSGADTQYF.

This clonotype is labeled medium-sized based on frequency. This rearrangement joins TRBV10-1 to TRBJ2-7; as DNA is missing, the TRBD1 call by TCRdb cannot be tested. The CDR3 runs to 12 residues. Germline CDR1 WNHNN, CDR2 SYGVQD (reference sequence). The CDR3 here is CASSAGSNEQYF.

According to its frequency, this clonotype is medium-sized. The rearrangement joins TRBV19 to TRBJ2-1. The CDR3 consists of 15 residues. Per the germline V gene, CDR1 is LNHDA and CDR2 is SQIVND (reference sequence). The CDR3: CASSIPNYSYNEQFF. Full variable domain (rest looked up from reference TRBV19 and TRBJ2-1): DGGITQSPKYLFRKEGQNVTLSCEQNLNHDAMYWYRQDPGQGLRLIYYSQIVNDFQKGDIAEGYSVSREKKESFPLTVTSAQKNPTAFYLCASSIPNYSYNEQFFGPGTRLTVL.

This chain connects TRBV5-1 to TRBJ1-2; TCRdb returns TRBD1, unconfirmable since there is no DNA. Germline lookup yields CDR1 SGHRS and CDR2 YFSETQ. This CDR3 is 15 amino acids long. The CDR3 loop reads CASSLGTGTNYGYTF.

In terms of frequency, this clonotype is medium-sized (0.01 to 0.1%). This chain's CDR3 is CSVEGRNAGQGYEQYF. This rearrangement joins TRBV29-1 to TRBJ2-7; TCRdb lists TRBD1, though no DNA is available to test this call. Germline lookup yields CDR1 SQVTM and CDR2 ANQGSEA. The CDR3 consists of 16 residues.

The rearrangement uses TRBV10-3 and TRBJ1-2; the TCRdb D gene call, TRBD1, has no DNA to confirm it. This CDR3 comprises 15 residues. From germline, CDR1 is ENHRY and CDR2 SYGVKD. The CDR3 reads CAISGSQGTGGGYTF.

By frequency, this clonotype registers medium-sized. The V gene is TRBV7-9, the J gene TRBJ1-1; TCRdb calls TRBD1, which cannot be checked without DNA. The CDR3 consists of 13 residues. Germline CDR1 is SEHNR and CDR2 is FQNEAQ (reference sequence). The CDR3 loop reads CASRDLVNTEAFF.

J is TRBJ1-1 and V is TRBV30; TCRdb picks TRBD1, but there is no DNA to check that call. The CDR3 has 13 amino acids. Looked up from germline, CDR1 is GTSNPN and CDR2 is SVGIG (reference sequence). The chain's CDR3 is CAWSGRARTEAFF.

The chain joins TRBV29-1 to TRBJ1-1; without DNA, the TCRdb call of TRBD1 cannot be checked. Looked up from germline, CDR1 is SQVTM and CDR2 is ANQGSEA. The CDR3 length is 11 residues. The CDR3 spells CSAQGATEAFF.

The chain joins TRBV20-1 to TRBJ1-1. Germline loops: CDR1 DFQATT, CDR2 SNEGSKA (reference sequence). This CDR3 has 14 amino acids. CDR3 loop: CSARDNLSGTEAFF.

In terms of frequency, this clonotype is medium-sized. CDR3 region: CSARDPILTSGTDTQYF. This chain uses TRBV20-1 with TRBJ2-3; the TRBD2 assignment by TCRdb is unverifiable without DNA. The CDR3 is 17 amino acids. The germline V gene encodes CDR1 DFQATT and CDR2 SNEGSKA (reference sequence).

According to its frequency, this clonotype is medium-sized. The CDR3 protein is CSARFAGRSTDTQYF. The chain has TRBV20-1 and TRBJ2-3; the TRBD1 assignment by TCRdb is unverifiable without DNA. Germline V CDR1 and CDR2: DFQATT, SNEGSKA (reference sequence). This CDR3 region has 15 residues.

This clonotype registers medium-sized by frequency. The chain has TRBV12-3 or TRBV12-4 and TRBJ1-6; the D call from TCRdb, TRBD1, cannot be confirmed without DNA. This CDR3 contains 16 residues. CDR3 amino acids: CASSFSPDRGRSPLHF.

The CDR3 reads CASSLAGSSYEQYF. The chain carries TRBV5-1 and TRBJ2-7. Germline V lookup: CDR1 SGHRS, CDR2 YFSETQ. The CDR3 length is 14 residues.

Measured by frequency, this clonotype is medium-sized (0.01 to 0.1%). This chain connects TRBV30 to TRBJ2-7; TCRdb calls TRBD1, which cannot be checked without DNA. The CDR3 runs to 17 residues. Per germline, CDR1 GTSNPN and CDR2 SVGIG (reference sequence). The CDR3 region is CAWRGPSRGGASYEQYF. The complete variable domain, with remaining parts taken from reference TRBV30 and TRBJ2-7, reads SQTIHQWPATLVQPVGSPLSLECTVEGTSNPNLYWYRQAAGRGLQLLFYSVGIGQISSEVPQNLSASRPQDRQFILSSKKLLLSDSGFYLCAWRGPSRGGASYEQYFGPGTRLTVT.

This clonotype ranks as medium-sized (0.01 to 0.1%) in terms of frequency. This sequence joins TRBV7-9 and TRBJ2-7. Germline CDR1 reads SEHNR; CDR2 reads FQNEAQ (reference sequence). The CDR3 is 15 residues long. CDR3 amino acids: CASSLARNGPYEQYF.